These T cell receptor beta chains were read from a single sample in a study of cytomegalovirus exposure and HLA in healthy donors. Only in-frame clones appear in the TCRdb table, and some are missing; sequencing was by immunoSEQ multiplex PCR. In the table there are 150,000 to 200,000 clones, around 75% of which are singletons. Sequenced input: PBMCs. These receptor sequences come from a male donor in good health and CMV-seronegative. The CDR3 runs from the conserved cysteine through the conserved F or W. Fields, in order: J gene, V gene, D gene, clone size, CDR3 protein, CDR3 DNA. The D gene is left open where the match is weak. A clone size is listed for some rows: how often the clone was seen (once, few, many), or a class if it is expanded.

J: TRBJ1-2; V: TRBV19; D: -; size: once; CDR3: CASTMGGDGYTF; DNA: TGTGCCAGTACCATGGGAGGGGATGGCTACACCTTC
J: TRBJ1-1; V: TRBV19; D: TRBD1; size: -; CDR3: CASTIRDRNTEAFF; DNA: TGTGCCAGTACCATCCGGGACAGAAACACTGAAGCTTTCTTT
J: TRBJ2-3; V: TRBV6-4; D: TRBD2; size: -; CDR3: CASSVTGGSRDTQYF; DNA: TGTGCCAGCAGTGTAACGGGAGGGAGTAGGGATACGCAGTATTTT
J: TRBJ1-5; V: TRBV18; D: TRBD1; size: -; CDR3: CASSLDRAWGNQPQHF; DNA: TGTGCCAGCTCCCTTGACAGGGCCTGGGGCAATCAGCCCCAGCATTTT
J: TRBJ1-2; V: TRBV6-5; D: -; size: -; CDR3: CASSYSGAGPGYTF; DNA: TGTGCCAGCAGTTACTCGGGGGCAGGCCCTGGCTACACCTTC
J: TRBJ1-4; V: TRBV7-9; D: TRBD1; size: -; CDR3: CASRGQDEKLFF; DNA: TGTGCCAGTCGAGGACAGGATGAAAAACTGTTTTTT
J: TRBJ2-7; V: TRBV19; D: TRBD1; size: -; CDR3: CASSWTGAYEQYF; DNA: TGTGCCAGTAGTTGGACAGGGGCCTACGAGCAGTACTTC
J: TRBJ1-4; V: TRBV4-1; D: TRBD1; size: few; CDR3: CASSQRQGAGDEKLFF; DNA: TGTGCCAGCAGCCAAAGACAGGGGGCGGGGGATGAAAAACTGTTTTTT
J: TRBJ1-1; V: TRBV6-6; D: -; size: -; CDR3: CASSYSGGNTEAFF; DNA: TGTGCCAGCAGTTACTCTGGCGGAAACACTGAAGCTTTCTTT
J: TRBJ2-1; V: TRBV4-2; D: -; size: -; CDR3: CASSQGLGSTSPHNEQFF; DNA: TGTGCCAGCAGCCAAGGTCTAGGGTCTACTAGTCCTCACAATGAGCAGTTCTTC
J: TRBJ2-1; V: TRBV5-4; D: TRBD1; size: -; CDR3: CASSAPPGQGYNEQFF; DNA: TGTGCCAGCAGCGCCCCCCCGGGACAGGGCTACAATGAGCAGTTCTTC
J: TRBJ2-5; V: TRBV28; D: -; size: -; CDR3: CASSFFSEAQYF; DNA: TGTGCCAGCAGTTTTTTCTCAGAGGCCCAGTACTTC
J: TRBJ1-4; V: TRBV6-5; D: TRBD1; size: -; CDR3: CASSYVRGTNEKLFF; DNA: TGTGCCAGCAGTTACGTCAGGGGGACTAATGAAAAACTGTTTTTT
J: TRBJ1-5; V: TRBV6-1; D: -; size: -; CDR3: CASRPRRDQPQHF; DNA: TGTGCCAGCAGGCCTCGGAGGGATCAGCCCCAGCATTTT
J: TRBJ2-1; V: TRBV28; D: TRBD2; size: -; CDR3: CASSSGLAGSYNEQFF; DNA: TGTGCCAGCAGTTCCGGACTAGCGGGATCCTACAATGAGCAGTTCTTC
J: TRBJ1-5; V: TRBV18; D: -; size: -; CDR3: CASSPDRTFGPQHF; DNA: TGTGCCAGCTCTCCTGACAGGACCTTTGGGCCCCAGCATTTT
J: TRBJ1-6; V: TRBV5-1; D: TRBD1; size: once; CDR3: CASSSGQIESPLHF; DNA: TGCGCCAGCAGCTCGGGACAGATAGAGTCACCCCTCCACTTT
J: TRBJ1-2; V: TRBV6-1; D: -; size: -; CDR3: CASSQPGLTGGYTF; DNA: TGTGCCAGCAGTCAACCGGGACTGACGGGAGGCTACACCTTC